This is a list of T cell receptor beta chains from one sample in a study of blood T cell repertoires in COVID-19. The data were produced by immunoSEQ multiplex PCR, yet TCRdb's version contains in-frame clones alone and is incomplete. The repertoire holds about 220,000 clones, with 88% as singletons. Specimen: PBMCs or T cells enriched from blood (not recorded which). These receptors all stem from a woman between 45 and 60 years old with acute COVID-19. The CDR3 runs from the conserved cysteine through the conserved F or W. A D gene is named only where the DNA matches it firmly. Clone size is not always given. Where it is, it says once, few, many or a class for expanded clones.

D gene,V gene,J gene,clone size,CDR3 length,CDR3 protein,CDR3 DNA
TRBD1,TRBV4-2,TRBJ1-2,NA,15,CASSQLRDRGEGYTF,TGTGCCAGCAGCCAACTCCGGGACAGGGGAGAGGGCTACACCTTC
TRBD2,TRBV19,TRBJ2-2,NA,17,CASSIFRGSGSPGELFF,TGTGCCAGTAGTATTTTTCGGGGTAGCGGGAGTCCCGGGGAGCTGTTTTTT
TRBD2,TRBV27,TRBJ2-1,NA,18,CASSFIRGIGTSGSGQFF,TGTGCCAGCAGTTTCATCAGGGGGATCGGGACTAGCGGGAGCGGTCAGTTCTTC
NA,TRBV12-1,TRBJ2-1,NA,16,CASSGGLAGGYNEQFF,TGTGCCAGCAGCGGGGGACTAGCGGGAGGCTACAATGAGCAGTTCTTC
TRBD1,TRBV7-8,TRBJ1-5,NA,17,CASSRDRVGSGNQPQHF,TGTGCCAGCAGCCGAGACAGGGTAGGATCTGGCAATCAGCCCCAGCATTTT
TRBD2,TRBV28,TRBJ2-3,NA,15,CASSPYLAGTDTQYF,TGTGCCAGCAGTCCGTACTTAGCGGGAACAGATACGCAGTATTTT
NA,TRBV29-1,TRBJ2-2,once,10,CSAGDGELFF,TGCAGCGCCGGGGACGGGGAGCTGTTTTTT
TRBD1,TRBV28,TRBJ2-7,NA,15,CASNPAGQGSYEQYF,TGTGCCAGCAACCCGGCCGGACAGGGTTCCTACGAGCAGTACTTC
NA,TRBV5-8,TRBJ1-5,NA,15,CASSLGGGSWQPQHF,TGTGCCAGCAGCTTGGGGGGGGGCTCCTGGCAGCCCCAGCATTTT
NA,TRBV19,TRBJ2-6,NA,11,CATSGANVLTF,TGTGCCACTTCTGGGGCCAACGTCCTGACTTTC
TRBD1,TRBV20-1,TRBJ1-5,NA,16,CSASRRDRGFHQPQHF,TGCAGTGCTAGTCGGAGGGACAGGGGATTCCATCAGCCCCAGCATTTT
NA,TRBV7-3,TRBJ2-1,NA,19,CASSLTRGSLFSSYNEQFF,TGTGCCAGCAGCTTAACAAGGGGGAGCCTTTTCAGCTCCTACAATGAGCAGTTCTTC
NA,TRBV30,TRBJ1-2,NA,14,CAWEQVPLNYGYTF,TGTGCCTGGGAACAGGTCCCTCTTAACTATGGCTACACCTTC
TRBD1,TRBV5-4,TRBJ1-4,NA,17,CASSLGGGQGEQEKLFF,TGTGCCAGCAGCTTGGGAGGCGGACAGGGAGAACAGGAAAAACTGTTTTTT
NA,TRBV9,TRBJ1-2,once,14,CASRGGQGRGGYTF,TGTGCCAGCAGAGGTGGGCAGGGTCGCGGAGGCTACACCTTC
NA,TRBV20-1,TRBJ1-2,NA,10,CSGGHYGYTF,TGCAGTGGAGGGCACTATGGCTACACCTTC
TRBD2,TRBV3-1/TRBV3-2,TRBJ2-2,NA,18,CASSQGYSSGRWDGELFF,TGTGCCAGCAGCCAAGGATATTCTAGCGGGAGGTGGGACGGGGAGCTGTTTTTT
NA,TRBV9,TRBJ2-1,NA,15,CASSFDWPVYNEQFF,TGTGCCAGCAGCTTTGACTGGCCCGTCTACAATGAGCAGTTCTTC
NA,TRBV7-3,TRBJ1-1,once,13,CASSLTMNTEAFF,TGTGCCAGCAGCTTAACCATGAACACTGAAGCTTTCTTT
TRBD2,TRBV11-2,TRBJ2-7,few,17,CASSLLSGGLADYEQYF,TGTGCCAGCAGCCTCCTCTCGGGTGGACTAGCGGACTACGAGCAGTACTTC
TRBD1,TRBV19,TRBJ1-5,NA,13,CAIGTGFYQPQHF,TGTGCCATCGGGACAGGGTTCTATCAGCCCCAGCATTTT
TRBD1,TRBV2,TRBJ1-5,NA,15,CASSRGQAPNQPQHF,TGTGCCAGCAGTAGGGGACAGGCTCCCAATCAGCCCCAGCATTTT
NA,TRBV6-2/TRBV6-3,TRBJ1-5,NA,14,CASSYGDSNQPQHF,TGTGCCAGCAGTTACGGAGATAGCAATCAGCCCCAGCATTTT
NA,TRBV7-2,TRBJ2-1,NA,14,CASSFNAAPDEQFF,TGTGCCAGCAGCTTTAACGCGGCACCCGATGAGCAGTTCTTC
TRBD1,TRBV7-3,TRBJ2-5,few,15,CASSLTSTGLETQYF,TGTGCCAGCAGCTTAACTTCGACAGGGTTGGAGACCCAGTACTTC
NA,TRBV24-1,TRBJ2-1,NA,18,CATSVATGTLGLGNEQFF,TGTGCCACCAGTGTTGCGACAGGAACCTTGGGCTTGGGCAATGAGCAGTTCTTC
NA,TRBV30,TRBJ2-1,once,13,CACPRGGYNEQFF,TGTGCCTGCCCTCGAGGGGGTTACAATGAGCAGTTCTTC
TRBD1,TRBV5-1,TRBJ1-6,few,17,CASNLCTGGGLNSPLHF,TGCGCCAGCAACTTATGCACAGGGGGGGGACTAAATTCACCCCTCCACTTT
NA,TRBV5-6,TRBJ2-1,NA,14,CASKIWSSYNEQFF,TGTGCCAGCAAGATCTGGAGCTCCTACAATGAGCAGTTCTTC
TRBD1,TRBV3-1/TRBV3-2,TRBJ1-1,NA,15,CASSSTGGFDTEAFF,TGTGCCAGCAGCTCGACAGGGGGGTTCGACACTGAAGCTTTCTTT
NA,TRBV4-1,TRBJ2-7,NA,13,CASSQASSYEQYF,TGCGCCAGCAGCCAAGCATCCTCCTACGAGCAGTACTTC
TRBD2,TRBV6-5,TRBJ2-1,NA,16,CASSYEAGGSYNEQFF,TGTGCCAGCAGTTACGAGGCGGGAGGATCCTACAATGAGCAGTTCTTC
TRBD2,TRBV7-9,TRBJ2-2,NA,19,CASSLRRGGRGANTGELFF,TGTGCCAGCAGCTTACGACGCGGCGGGAGGGGGGCGAACACCGGGGAGCTGTTTTTT
NA,TRBV5-4,TRBJ2-7,NA,14,CASSLVPSDYEQYF,TGTGCCAGCAGCTTGGTCCCTAGCGATTACGAGCAGTACTTC
TRBD2,TRBV2,TRBJ2-7,NA,15,CASSEGSGGGYEQYF,TGTGCCAGCAGTGAAGGGTCGGGAGGGGGCTACGAGCAGTACTTC
NA,TRBV28,TRBJ1-5,once,14,CASSSQAGNQPQHF,TGTGCCAGCAGTTCACAGGCGGGGAATCAGCCCCAGCATTTT
NA,TRBV27,TRBJ2-2,NA,14,CASSVYPFTGELFF,TGTGCCAGCAGCGTTTATCCTTTCACCGGGGAGCTGTTTTTT
TRBD2,TRBV6-5,TRBJ2-3,NA,15,CASSFQRGSTDTQYF,TGTGCCAGCAGTTTTCAGCGGGGTAGCACAGATACGCAGTATTTT
TRBD1,TRBV6-2/TRBV6-3,TRBJ1-1,once,14,CASSYGTEGTEAFF,TGTGCCAGCAGTTACGGGACAGAGGGCACTGAAGCTTTCTTT
TRBD2,TRBV6-6,TRBJ2-7,NA,14,CASSRLAGDYEQYF,TGTGCCAGCAGCAGACTAGCGGGGGATTACGAGCAGTACTTC
NA,TRBV27,TRBJ1-3,once,15,CASSPQGYSGNTIYF,TGTGCCAGCAGTCCTCAGGGGTATTCTGGAAACACCATATATTTT
TRBD2,TRBV20-1,TRBJ2-1,NA,16,CSASGGGTSGRREQFF,TGCAGTGCTAGTGGGGGAGGGACTAGCGGGAGGAGGGAGCAGTTCTTC
TRBD1,TRBV5-1,TRBJ2-1,NA,13,CASSKQGFNEQFF,TGCGCCAGCAGCAAACAGGGGTTCAATGAGCAGTTCTTC
NA,TRBV3-1/TRBV3-2,TRBJ1-2,once,13,CASSLTENYGYTF,TGTGCCAGCAGCCTGACAGAGAACTATGGCTACACCTTC
NA,TRBV5-1,TRBJ2-1,NA,13,CASSLAPGDEQFF,TGCGCCAGCAGCCTAGCCCCCGGGGATGAGCAGTTCTTC
TRBD1,TRBV10-3,TRBJ1-2,NA,11,CATGQDYGYTF,TGTGCCACCGGACAGGACTATGGCTACACCTTC
TRBD2,TRBV7-3,TRBJ2-1,once,14,CASSPRTSNAEQFF,TGTGCCAGCAGCCCCAGGACTAGCAATGCTGAGCAGTTCTTC
TRBD1,TRBV19,TRBJ1-5,NA,15,CASMPDRFSNQPQHF,TGTGCCAGTATGCCGGACAGGTTTAGCAATCAGCCCCAGCATTTT
TRBD1,TRBV7-2,TRBJ2-7,few,14,CASSPTGGGYEQYF,TGTGCCAGCAGCCCGACAGGGGGCGGATACGAGCAGTACTTC